This is a list of T cell receptor beta chains from one sample in a study of blood T cell repertoires in COVID-19. Produced via immunoSEQ multiplex PCR; TCRdb's table is partial and in-frame only. The sample carries 110,000 or so clones, about four fifths recorded once. Sequenced: peripheral blood. The origin of the receptors is a man at least 80 years old with acute or convalescent COVID-19. Both conserved end residues are part of each CDR3. Each record gives: V gene, D gene, clone size, J gene, CDR3 protein, CDR3 DNA. The D gene is left open where the match is weak. Some rows have no size entry. The others give once, few or many, or a class for an expanded clone.

TRBV4-1,-,-,TRBJ1-1,CASSQEPNRVTEAFF,TGCGCCAGCAGCCAAGAGCCTAACAGGGTTACTGAAGCTTTCTTT
TRBV18,TRBD1,-,TRBJ1-1,CASSPPTTGWNTEAFF,TGTGCCAGCTCACCGCCCACGACAGGGTGGAACACTGAAGCTTTCTTT
TRBV4-1,-,-,TRBJ2-5,CASSQAYGEETQYF,TGCGCCAGCAGCCAAGCGTACGGGGAGGAGACCCAGTACTTC
TRBV6-5,TRBD2,-,TRBJ2-1,CASSSSRTSGFNEQFF,TGTGCCAGCAGTTCGTCCAGGACTAGCGGGTTCAATGAGCAGTTCTTC
TRBV30,-,-,TRBJ1-5,CAWSGGGRQPQHF,TGTGCCTGGAGTGGGGGGGGACGGCAGCCCCAGCATTTT
TRBV4-3,TRBD1,-,TRBJ1-4,CASSQGQGGVEKLFF,TGCGCCAGCAGCCAGGGACAGGGGGGGGTCGAAAAACTGTTTTTT
TRBV15,-,-,TRBJ1-1,CATSRDVGGGWDTEAFF,TGTGCCACCAGCAGAGATGTTGGTGGGGGGTGGGACACTGAAGCTTTCTTT
TRBV5-1,-,-,TRBJ1-2,CASSEQGDYGYTF,TGCGCCAGCAGCGAACAGGGTGACTATGGCTACACCTTC
TRBV6-5,-,-,TRBJ2-6,CASTGSGANVLTF,TGTGCCAGCACGGGGTCTGGGGCCAACGTCCTGACTTTC
TRBV7-6,-,-,TRBJ2-7,CASSPLASGIYEQYF,TGTGCCAGCAGCCCACTAGCCAGCGGAATCTACGAGCAGTACTTC
TRBV7-6,-,-,TRBJ2-7,CASSPRGYEQYF,TGTGCCAGCAGCCCGCGGGGATACGAGCAGTACTTC
TRBV12-1,-,-,TRBJ1-6,CASISDSEAYSPLHF,TGTGCCAGCATCAGTGACTCCGAGGCTTATTCACCCCTCCACTTT
TRBV7-2,TRBD1,few,TRBJ1-5,CASSSTGGQPQHF,TGTGCCAGCAGCTCGACAGGGGGCCAGCCCCAGCATTTT
TRBV4-1,-,few,TRBJ1-5,CASSQEAAIPQPQHF,TGCGCCAGCAGCCAAGAAGCGGCAATACCACAGCCCCAGCATTTT
TRBV9,TRBD2,-,TRBJ2-1,CASSATSGLYNEQFF,TGTGCCAGCAGCGCAACTAGCGGATTATACAATGAGCAGTTCTTC
TRBV12-3/TRBV12-4,-,-,TRBJ2-2,CASSPITGELFF,TGTGCCAGCAGTCCCATTACCGGGGAGCTGTTTTTT
TRBV5-1,-,-,TRBJ2-7,CASSLLPSGVSNEQYF,TGCGCCAGCAGCTTATTGCCTTCAGGTGTCTCCAACGAGCAGTACTTC
TRBV19,TRBD1,-,TRBJ1-1,CASTYRGKVNTEAFF,TGTGCCAGTACCTACAGGGGGAAGGTGAACACTGAAGCTTTCTTT
TRBV6-5,-,-,TRBJ1-2,CASSTRGGDGYTF,TGTGCCAGCAGTACACGTGGGGGGGATGGCTACACCTTC
TRBV5-5,TRBD2,-,TRBJ2-1,CASSLDVRVAGVMGEQFF,TGTGCCAGCAGCTTGGACGTCCGGGTAGCGGGAGTCATGGGTGAGCAGTTCTTC
TRBV6-5,TRBD2,-,TRBJ2-1,CASSSTSGINNEQFF,TGTGCCAGCAGTTCGACTAGCGGGATTAACAATGAGCAGTTCTTC
TRBV7-3,-,-,TRBJ1-6,CASSLGHHNNSPLHF,TGTGCCAGCAGCTTGGGACACCATAATAATTCACCCCTCCACTTT
TRBV28,-,-,TRBJ1-5,CASRTVLNQPQHF,TGTGCCAGCAGGACAGTGCTAAATCAGCCCCAGCATTTT
TRBV5-1,TRBD1,-,TRBJ2-7,CASSQTGASYEQYF,TGCGCCAGCAGCCAGACAGGGGCGTCCTACGAGCAGTACTTC
TRBV18,-,-,TRBJ1-1,CASSPRITRVSGLNTEAFF,TGTGCCAGCTCACCACGAATAACGAGGGTGTCGGGGTTGAACACTGAAGCTTTCTTT
TRBV7-3,TRBD1,-,TRBJ2-2,CASSPSGTGAPGELFF,TGTGCCAGCAGCCCTTCCGGGACAGGGGCCCCCGGGGAGCTGTTTTTT
TRBV5-4,TRBD1,-,TRBJ2-5,CASSQDPGQGASGTQYF,TGTGCCAGCAGCCAAGATCCGGGACAGGGGGCCTCGGGGACCCAGTACTTC
TRBV2,TRBD2,-,TRBJ2-5,CASSGTGTSGRETQYF,TGTGCCAGCAGTGGAACCGGGACTAGCGGGAGGGAGACCCAGTACTTC